Following are 28 T cell receptor beta chains from one sample sequenced in a study of graft-versus-host responses after intestinal transplantation. No antigen is known for these receptors. Assay: immunoSEQ multiplex PCR; the TCRdb copy retains only in-frame clones and omits some. The table has about 85,000 clones, about 91% seen once. Sequences were derived from unstimulated CD8+ T cells sorted from spleen or lymph node cells, sampled before transplant. These TCRs come from a human donor who was the organ donor for an intestinal transplant.

The V call is TRBV5-6, the J call TRBJ2-1, with D hard to call. Germline loops: CDR1 SGHDT, CDR2 YYEEEE. Trimming stripped 0 bases from V and 13 bases from J, with 14 bases between. This CDR3 has 13 amino acids. CDR3 nucleotides: TGTGCCAGCAGCTTGGAGGACGCGCGGAACCAGTTCTTC. Translating it yields CASSLEDARNQFF. The entire variable domain, with the rest obtained from reference TRBV5-6 and TRBJ2-1, is as follows: DAGVTQSPTHLIKTRGQQVTLRCSPKSGHDTVSWYQQALGQGPQFIFQYYEEEERQRGNFPDRFSGHQFPNYSSELNVNALLLGDSALYLCASSLEDARNQFFGPGTRLTVL.

The CDR3 nucleotides are TGTGCCAGCAGCTTAGTAGCGGCATACAATGAGCAGTTCTTC. This encodes CASSLVAAYNEQFF. The chain joins TRBV7-9 to TRBJ2-1, with D possibly being TRBD2 (6 bases). This CDR3 region has 14 residues. The germline V gene encodes CDR1 SEHNR and CDR2 FQNEAQ (reference sequence). Trimming took 1 base from V and 4 from J, leaving 8 bases between them.

The chain has TRBV6-6 and TRBJ2-3; 9 bases fit TRBD2. The length of the CDR3 is 15 residues. The junction had 8 bases not matched to a gene; V was cut back by 6 bases and J by 4 bases. Germline values: CDR1 MNHNY, CDR2 SVGAGI (reference sequence). The CDR3 region is CASSPGLASPDTQYF. The CDR3 DNA reads TGTGCCAGCAGCCCGGGACTAGCCTCCCCAGATACGCAGTATTTT.

V and J are TRBV6-6 and TRBJ1-1, with 7 bases that match TRBD1. V trimming: 6 bases; J trimming: 6 bases; junction bases outside the gene matches: 10. The CDR3 totals 14 residues. CDR1 is MNHNY, CDR2 SVGAGI, per germline (reference sequence). The CDR3 spells CASSWKQGWAEAFF. The CDR3, as DNA: TGTGCCAGCAGCTGGAAACAGGGGTGGGCTGAAGCTTTCTTT.

The chain's CDR3 is CASSQGSGSGNEQFF. The CDR3 DNA reads as TGCGCCAGCAGCCAAGGTTCGGGTTCGGGAAATGAGCAGTTCTTC. This chain uses TRBV4-1 with TRBJ2-1, with TRBD2 as a possible D gene (5 bases). V dropped 1 base and J dropped 7 bases, with 14 bases sitting between them. The germline V gene has CDR1 MGHRA and CDR2 YSYEKL. This CDR3 spans 15 amino acids.

This chain links TRBV29-1 with TRBJ1-2; D might be TRBD1 (5 bases). The CDR3 sequence is 11 residues long. Trimming took off 3 bases at V and 7 bases at J, with 9 bases between the two ends. CDR1 and CDR2 (germline): SQVTM, ANQGSEA. CDR3 residues: CSVEGDGGYTF. In DNA, the CDR3 is TGCAGCGTTGAGGGGGACGGTGGCTACACCTTC.

The chain carries TRBV5-1 and TRBJ2-1, with TRBD2 matching over 14 bases. The ends lost 3 bases at V and 6 bases at J; junction bases unmatched: 2. In germline, CDR1 is SGHRS, CDR2 YFSETQ. CDR3 size: 15 residues. CDR3 DNA: TGCGCCAGCAGCTCCGGGACTAGCGGGAGCAATGAGCAGTTCTTC. Translating gives CASSSGTSGSNEQFF.

The rearrangement uses TRBV27 and TRBJ1-1, with 10 bases matching TRBD1. With V trimmed by 5 bases and J by 10 bases, 7 bases remained unmatched. This CDR3 region has 13 residues. Germline CDR1 and CDR2: MNHEY and SMNVEV (reference sequence). The DNA for the CDR3 is TGTGCCAGCAGTGCTGGGACAGGGGCGGGAGCTTTCTTT. Encoded protein: CASSAGTGAGAFF.

The chain is built from TRBV7-9 and TRBJ1-1; no firm D call. With 4 bases removed from V and 2 bases from J, the gap between germline ends came to 8 bases. This CDR3 spans 13 amino acids. Germline V CDR1 and CDR2: SEHNR, FQNEAQ (reference sequence). The DNA for the CDR3 is TGTGCCAGCAGCTCTGGATCAAACACTGAAGCTTTCTTT. Encoded protein: CASSSGSNTEAFF.

The rearrangement uses TRBV14 and TRBJ1-2; the D gene is possibly TRBD1 (5 bases). Germline lookup yields CDR1 SGHDN and CDR2 FVKESK. The length of the CDR3 is 14 residues. V dropped 0 bases and J dropped 3 bases, with 8 bases sitting between them. The CDR3 loop is CASSQDTGDYGYTF. In DNA form, the CDR3 reads TGTGCCAGCAGCCAAGATACAGGAGACTATGGCTACACCTTC.

This sequence joins TRBV19 and TRBJ1-1; a possible D gene is TRBD1 (5 bases). Germline V lookup: CDR1 LNHDA, CDR2 SQIVND (reference sequence). V gave up 2 bases and J gave up 6 bases, with 7 bases separating them. The CDR3 contains 12 residues. The CDR3 is CASSIWGAEAFF. CDR3 nucleotide sequence: TGTGCCAGTAGTATATGGGGGGCTGAAGCTTTCTTT. The full variable domain, rest sourced from reference TRBV19 and TRBJ1-1, is DGGITQSPKYLFRKEGQNVTLSCEQNLNHDAMYWYRQDPGQGLRLIYYSQIVNDFQKGDIAEGYSVSREKKESFPLTVTSAQKNPTAFYLCASSIWGAEAFFGQGTRLTVV.

The chain links TRBV6-1 to TRBJ2-5; no firm D call. TRBJ2-7 explains the end of the DNA better; the J call may be wrong. CDR1 is MNHNS and CDR2 is SASEGT in the germline V gene. The CDR3 spans 16 residues. In DNA form, the CDR3 reads TGTGCCAGCAGTGAAGCGTGGGGTAGGGATGGGTACGAGCAGTACTTC. Its translation is CASSEAWGRDGYEQYF.

The rearrangement joins TRBV2 to TRBJ2-5; D perhaps matches TRBD2 (6 bases). Trimming removed 5 bases from V and 6 bases from J, with 16 bases in between. CDR3 length: 14 residues. Germline-derived CDR1 and CDR2 are SNHLY and FYNNEI. CDR3 sequence: CASSIAPGRKTQYF. The CDR3 region has the DNA TGTGCCAGCAGTATAGCTCCGGGGAGGAAGACCCAGTACTTC.

The V gene is TRBV5-1, the J gene TRBJ2-1; D is unresolved. This CDR3 has 13 residues. Trimming left V 2 bases short and J 1 base short, with 4 bases between. Germline-derived CDR1 and CDR2 are SGHRS and YFSETQ. This CDR3 is CASSLGSYNEQFF. CDR3 coding DNA: TGCGCCAGCAGCTTAGGTTCCTACAATGAGCAGTTCTTC.

V is TRBV27 and J is TRBJ2-3; D is ambiguous. Looked up from germline, CDR1 is MNHEY and CDR2 is SMNVEV (reference sequence). This CDR3 is built from 15 residues. The V end lost 3 bases, the J end lost 0 bases, and 10 bases lay between the germline ends. In DNA form, the CDR3 reads TGTGCCAGCAGTTTCACGGATTTTAGCACAGATACGCAGTATTTT. This gives the protein CASSFTDFSTDTQYF.

The genes are TRBV11-3 and TRBJ2-7; TRBD2 matches 16 bases. Trimming at V came to 5 bases and at J to 6 bases, leaving 7 bases not matched to a gene. The CDR3 spans 16 residues. Germline loops: CDR1 SGHNT, CDR2 YENEEA. CDR3 DNA sequence: TGTGCCAGCAGCCTAACGGGACTAGCGGGAGGGTCCGAGCAGTACTTC. This codes for CASSLTGLAGGSEQYF.

V is TRBV11-2 and J is TRBJ1-4; possible D gene TRBD1, 6 bases. This CDR3 has 14 amino acids. The ends were cut back, 4 bases at V and 4 bases at J, with 10 bases in the middle. The V gene's germline CDR1 is SGHAT and CDR2 FQNNGV. The CDR3 sequence is CASSSGRGNEKLFF. CDR3 nucleotides: TGTGCCAGCAGCTCGGGCAGGGGTAATGAAAAACTGTTTTTT.

The V and J genes are TRBV10-3 and TRBJ1-1; D unresolved. The CDR3 covers 13 residues. In germline, CDR1 is ENHRY, CDR2 SYGVKD. The V end lost 4 bases, the J end lost 3 bases, and 9 bases lay between the germline ends. The CDR3 DNA sequence: TGTGCCATCAGTGGGCAGGAAGACACTGAAGCTTTCTTT. This encodes CAISGQEDTEAFF.

This clone has a single count. The rearrangement links TRBV13 to TRBJ2-6; tentatively, D is TRBD1 (6 bases). V lost 2 bases, J lost 4 bases, and 9 bases lay in between. The CDR3 is made up of 15 amino acids. Germline loops: CDR1 PRHDT, CDR2 FYEKMQ (reference sequence). CDR3 nucleotides: TGTGCCAGCAGCTTATGGGGGCTCGGGGCCAACGTCCTGACTTTC. As protein: CASSLWGLGANVLTF.

The rearrangement joins TRBV7-6 to TRBJ2-5; D is uncertain. V lost 1 base, J lost 2 bases, and 8 bases lay in between. CDR3 length: 14 amino acids. Germline V gene sequence: CDR1 SGHVS, CDR2 FNYEAQ. CDR3 protein: CASSLVAEQETQYF. The CDR3 nucleotides read TGTGCCAGCAGCTTAGTTGCAGAGCAAGAGACCCAGTACTTC.

This chain uses TRBV28 with TRBJ1-6; D gene unclear. V lost 6 bases to trimming and J lost 10 bases, with 13 bases between them. The length of the CDR3 is 13 residues. From germline, CDR1 is MDHEN and CDR2 SYDVKM. CDR3 protein: CASSPSSSSPLHF. CDR3 nucleotide sequence: TGTGCCAGCAGCCCCTCGTCAAGCTCACCCCTCCACTTT.

The chain carries TRBV15 and TRBJ2-1; D is uncertain. Germline V lookup: CDR1 LNHNV, CDR2 YYDKDF (reference sequence). The CDR3 is 13 residues long. V lost 1 base, J lost 2 bases, and 3 bases lay in between. The DNA for the CDR3 is TGTGCCACCAGCAGAGTACCCTACAATGAGCAGTTCTTC. This translates into CATSRVPYNEQFF.

This sequence joins TRBV7-9 and TRBJ2-7, with D perhaps given as TRBD1 or TRBD2 (5 bases each). V was pared by 5 bases and J by 4 bases, with 21 bases between. CDR3 length: 16 amino acids. Germline-derived CDR1 and CDR2 are SEHNR and FQNEAQ (reference sequence). The CDR3 DNA follows: TGTGCCAGCAGCCCATCGCCGGGACCTATTTTTTACGAGCAGTACTTC. Encoded protein: CASSPSPGPIFYEQYF.

The V and J genes are TRBV29-1 and TRBJ1-2; D is uncertain. Trimming left V 5 bases short and J 7 bases short, with 8 bases between. CDR3 size: 10 residues. Per germline, CDR1 SQVTM and CDR2 ANQGSEA. The CDR3 spells CSVLATGYTF. For the CDR3, the DNA is TGCAGCGTTCTTGCTACTGGCTACACCTTC.

The chain has TRBV7-9 and TRBJ2-1; D is uncertain. The V gene's germline CDR1 is SEHNR and CDR2 FQNEAQ (reference sequence). The V gene lost 3 bases and the J gene lost 10 bases, with 13 bases spanning the gap. This CDR3 has 13 residues. The CDR3: CASSFGAVMEQFF. The CDR3 DNA is TGTGCCAGCAGCTTTGGCGCCGTAATGGAGCAGTTCTTC.

This sequence joins TRBV7-9 and TRBJ1-2; the D gene is possibly TRBD1 (6 bases). The CDR3 covers 16 residues. Trimming removed 2 bases from V and 6 bases from J, with 19 bases in between. CDR1 is SEHNR, CDR2 FQNEAQ, per germline (reference sequence). CDR3 in DNA: TGTGCCAGCAGCTTAAGGCTGGTCCAGGGGCGGAATGGCTACACCTTC. As protein: CASSLRLVQGRNGYTF.

The rearrangement uses TRBV10-2 and TRBJ1-2; weak D call: TRBD1 (5 bases). From germline, CDR1 is WSHSY and CDR2 SAAADI. V shed 7 bases and J shed 4 bases, with 13 bases lying between them. This CDR3 contains 13 residues. CDR3 DNA sequence: TGCGCCAGCACCCGGGGGGGAGCCTATGGCTACACCTTC. It codes for CASTRGGAYGYTF.

The chain is built from TRBV27 and TRBJ1-1; D is unresolved. CDR3 size: 14 residues. The V end lost 5 bases, the J end lost 1 base, and 11 bases lay between the germline ends. Germline V gene lookup returns CDR1 MNHEY and CDR2 SMNVEV (reference sequence). The CDR3: CASSPPSRNTEAFF. DNA of the CDR3: TGTGCCAGCAGTCCACCATCAAGGAACACTGAAGCTTTCTTT.